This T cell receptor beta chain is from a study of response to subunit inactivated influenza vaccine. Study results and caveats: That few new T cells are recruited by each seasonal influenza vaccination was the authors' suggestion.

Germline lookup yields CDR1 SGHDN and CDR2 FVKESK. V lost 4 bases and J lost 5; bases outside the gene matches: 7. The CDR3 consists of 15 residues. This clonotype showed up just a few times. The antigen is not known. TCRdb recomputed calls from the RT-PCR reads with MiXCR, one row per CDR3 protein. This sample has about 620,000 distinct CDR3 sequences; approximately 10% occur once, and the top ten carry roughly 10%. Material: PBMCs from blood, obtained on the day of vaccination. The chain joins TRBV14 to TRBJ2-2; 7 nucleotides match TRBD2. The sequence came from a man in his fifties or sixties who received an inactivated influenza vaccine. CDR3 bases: TGTGCCAGCAGCCGCCACCCGGGGGGTACCGGGGAGCTGTTTTTT. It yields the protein CASSRHPGGTGELFF.